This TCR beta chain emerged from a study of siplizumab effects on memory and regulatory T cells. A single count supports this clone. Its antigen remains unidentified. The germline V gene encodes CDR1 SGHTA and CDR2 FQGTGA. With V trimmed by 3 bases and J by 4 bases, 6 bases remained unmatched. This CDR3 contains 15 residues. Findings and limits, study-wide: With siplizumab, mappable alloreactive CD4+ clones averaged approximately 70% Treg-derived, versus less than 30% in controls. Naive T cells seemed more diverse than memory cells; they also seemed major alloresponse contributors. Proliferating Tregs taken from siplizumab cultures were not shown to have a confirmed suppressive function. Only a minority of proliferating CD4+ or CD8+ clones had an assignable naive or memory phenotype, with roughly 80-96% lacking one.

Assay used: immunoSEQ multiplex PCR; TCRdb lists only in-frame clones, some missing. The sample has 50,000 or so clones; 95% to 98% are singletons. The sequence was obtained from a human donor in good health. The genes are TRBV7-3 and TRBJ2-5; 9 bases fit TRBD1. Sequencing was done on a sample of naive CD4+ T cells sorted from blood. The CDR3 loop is CASSLTDRGGETQYF. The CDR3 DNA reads TGTGCCAGCAGCTTGACGGACAGGGGAGGAGAGACCCAGTACTTC.